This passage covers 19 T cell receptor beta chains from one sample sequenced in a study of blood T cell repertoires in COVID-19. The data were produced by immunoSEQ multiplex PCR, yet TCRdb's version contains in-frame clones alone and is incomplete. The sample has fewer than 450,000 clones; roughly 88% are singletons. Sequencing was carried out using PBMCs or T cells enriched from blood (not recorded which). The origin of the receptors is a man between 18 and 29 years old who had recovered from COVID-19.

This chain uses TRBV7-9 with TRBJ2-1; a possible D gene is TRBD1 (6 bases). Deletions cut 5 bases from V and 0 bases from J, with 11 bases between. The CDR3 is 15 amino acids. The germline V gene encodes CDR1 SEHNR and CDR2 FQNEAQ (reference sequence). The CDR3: CASSTQGSSYNEQFF. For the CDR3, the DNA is TGTGCCAGCAGCACGCAGGGGAGCTCCTACAATGAGCAGTTCTTC.

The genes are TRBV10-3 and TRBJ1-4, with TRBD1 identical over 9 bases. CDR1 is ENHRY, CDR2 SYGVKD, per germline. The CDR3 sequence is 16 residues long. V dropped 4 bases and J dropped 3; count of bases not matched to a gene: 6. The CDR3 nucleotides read TGTGCCATCAGTGCCACAGGGGGCGAAGCTAATGAAAAACTGTTTTTT. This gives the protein CAISATGGEANEKLFF.

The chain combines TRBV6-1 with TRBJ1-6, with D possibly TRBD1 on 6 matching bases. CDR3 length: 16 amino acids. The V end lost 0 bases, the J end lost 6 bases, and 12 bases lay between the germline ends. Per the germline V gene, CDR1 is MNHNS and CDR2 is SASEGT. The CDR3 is CASSEAKGDLNSPLHF. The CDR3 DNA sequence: TGTGCCAGCAGTGAAGCAAAGGGGGACCTTAATTCACCCCTCCACTTT.

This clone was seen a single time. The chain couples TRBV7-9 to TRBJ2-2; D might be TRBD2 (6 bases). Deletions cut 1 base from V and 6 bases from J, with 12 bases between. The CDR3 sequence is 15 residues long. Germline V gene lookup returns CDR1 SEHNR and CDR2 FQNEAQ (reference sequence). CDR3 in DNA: TGTGCCAGCAGCTTAGTCCCGGGAGAGGCCGGGGAGCTGTTTTTT. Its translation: CASSLVPGEAGELFF.

The DNA for the CDR3 is TGTGCCAGCAGGACCCGGGACTATAGCAATCAGCCCCAGCATTTT. It encodes CASRTRDYSNQPQHF. The gene calls are TRBV2 and TRBJ1-5; maybe TRBD1 (5 bases). With 6 bases removed from V and 0 bases from J, the gap between germline ends came to 12 bases. CDR1 and CDR2 (germline): SNHLY, FYNNEI. CDR3 size: 15 residues.

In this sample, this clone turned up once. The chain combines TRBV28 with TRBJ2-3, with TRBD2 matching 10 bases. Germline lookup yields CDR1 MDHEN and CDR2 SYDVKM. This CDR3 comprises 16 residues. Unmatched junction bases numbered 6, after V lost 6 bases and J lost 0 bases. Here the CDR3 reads CASRLLAGTSTDTQYF. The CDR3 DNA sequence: TGTGCCAGCAGACTACTAGCGGGGACTAGCACAGATACGCAGTATTTT.

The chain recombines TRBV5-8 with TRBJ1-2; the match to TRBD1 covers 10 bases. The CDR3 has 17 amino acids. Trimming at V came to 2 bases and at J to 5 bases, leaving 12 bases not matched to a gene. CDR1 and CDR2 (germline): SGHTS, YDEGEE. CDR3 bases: TGTGCCAGCAGCTTACTGGGGTCCGGGACAGGGGATTATGGCTACACCTTC. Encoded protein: CASSLLGSGTGDYGYTF.

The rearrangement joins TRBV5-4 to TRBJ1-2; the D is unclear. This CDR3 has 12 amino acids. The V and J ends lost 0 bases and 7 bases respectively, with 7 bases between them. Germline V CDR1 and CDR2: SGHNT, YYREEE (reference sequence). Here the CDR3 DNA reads TGTGCCAGCAGCTTGGACGGGTTTGGCTACACCTTC. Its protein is CASSLDGFGYTF.

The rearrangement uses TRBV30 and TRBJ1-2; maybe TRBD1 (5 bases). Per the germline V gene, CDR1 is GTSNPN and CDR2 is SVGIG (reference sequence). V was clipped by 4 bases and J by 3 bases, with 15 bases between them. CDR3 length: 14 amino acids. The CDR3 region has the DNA TGTGCCTGGATCCGGGGGGGTTACGACTATGGCTACACCTTC. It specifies CAWIRGGYDYGYTF.

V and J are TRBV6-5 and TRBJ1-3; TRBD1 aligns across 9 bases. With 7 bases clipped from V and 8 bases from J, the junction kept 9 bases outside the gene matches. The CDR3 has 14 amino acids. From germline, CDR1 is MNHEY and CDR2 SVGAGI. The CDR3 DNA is TGTGCCAGCACTCCGGGACAGGGAGGTCACACCATATATTTT. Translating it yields CASTPGQGGHTIYF.

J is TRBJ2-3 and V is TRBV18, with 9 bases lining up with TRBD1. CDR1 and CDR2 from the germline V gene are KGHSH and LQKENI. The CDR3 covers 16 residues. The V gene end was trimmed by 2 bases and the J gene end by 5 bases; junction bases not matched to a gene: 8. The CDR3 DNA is TGTGCCAGCTCACCATCCCTGACAGGGGGATTAGATACGCAGTATTTT. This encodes CASSPSLTGGLDTQYF.

The CDR3 spells CASSRPGQREKLFF. The CDR3 bases are TGTGCCAGCAGCCGGCCGGGACAGCGAGAAAAACTGTTTTTT. The rearrangement uses TRBV11-1 and TRBJ1-4; 7 bases are shared with TRBD1. The CDR3 has 14 residues. J gave up 8 bases and V 5 bases, and 8 bases lay outside the gene matches. Looked up from germline, CDR1 is SGHAT and CDR2 is FQDESV (reference sequence).

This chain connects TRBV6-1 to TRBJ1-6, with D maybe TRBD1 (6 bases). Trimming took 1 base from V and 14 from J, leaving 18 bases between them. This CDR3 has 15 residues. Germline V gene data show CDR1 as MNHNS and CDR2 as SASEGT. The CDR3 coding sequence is TGTGCCAGCAGTGAAGAGACAGGAGCCCTTGTATCCCTCCACTTT. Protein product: CASSEETGALVSLHF.

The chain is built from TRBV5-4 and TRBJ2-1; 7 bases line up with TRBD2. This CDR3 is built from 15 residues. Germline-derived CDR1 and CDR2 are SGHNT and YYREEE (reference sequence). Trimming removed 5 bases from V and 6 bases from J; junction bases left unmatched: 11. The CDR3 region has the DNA TGTGCCAGCAGTCACCAGCGGGGAGGTCGCAATGAGCAGTTCTTC. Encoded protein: CASSHQRGGRNEQFF.

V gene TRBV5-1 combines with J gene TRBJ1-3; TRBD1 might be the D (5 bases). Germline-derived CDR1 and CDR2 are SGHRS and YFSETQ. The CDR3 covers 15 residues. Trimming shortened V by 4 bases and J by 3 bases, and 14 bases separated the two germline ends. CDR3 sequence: CASSGTGTYGNTIYF. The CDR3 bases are TGCGCCAGCAGCGGGACCGGGACTTATGGAAACACCATATATTTT. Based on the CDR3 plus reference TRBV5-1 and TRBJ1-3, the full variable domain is KAGVTQTPRYLIKTRGQQVTLSCSPISGHRSVSWYQQTPGQGLQFLFEYFSETQRNKGNFPGRFSGRQFSNSRSEMNVSTLELGDSALYLCASSGTGTYGNTIYFGEGSWLTVV.

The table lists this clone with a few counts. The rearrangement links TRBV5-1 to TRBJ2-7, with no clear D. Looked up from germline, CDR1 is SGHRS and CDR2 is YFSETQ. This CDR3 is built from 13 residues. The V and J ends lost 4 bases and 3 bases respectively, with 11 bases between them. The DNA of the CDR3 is TGCGCCAGCAGCCCTTCCAGTATCTACGAGCAGTACTTC. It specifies CASSPSSIYEQYF.

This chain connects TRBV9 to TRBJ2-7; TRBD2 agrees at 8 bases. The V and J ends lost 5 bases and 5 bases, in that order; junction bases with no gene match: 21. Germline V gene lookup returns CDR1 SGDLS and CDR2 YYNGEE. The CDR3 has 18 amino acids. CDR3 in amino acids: CASSGGLGLASTVHEQYF. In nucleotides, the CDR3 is TGTGCCAGCAGTGGAGGCCTAGGACTAGCCTCGACAGTCCACGAGCAGTACTTC. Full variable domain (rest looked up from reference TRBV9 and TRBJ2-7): DSGVTQTPKHLITATGQRVTLRCSPRSGDLSVYWYQQSLDQGLQFLIQYYNGEERAKGNILERFSAQQFPDLHSELNLSSLELGDSALYFCASSGGLGLASTVHEQYFGPGTRLTVT.

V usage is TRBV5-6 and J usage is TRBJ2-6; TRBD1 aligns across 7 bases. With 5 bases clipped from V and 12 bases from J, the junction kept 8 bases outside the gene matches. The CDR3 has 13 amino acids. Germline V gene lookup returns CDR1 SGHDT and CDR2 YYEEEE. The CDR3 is CASRETGISVLTF. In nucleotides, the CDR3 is TGTGCCAGCAGGGAGACAGGGATCAGCGTCCTGACTTTC.

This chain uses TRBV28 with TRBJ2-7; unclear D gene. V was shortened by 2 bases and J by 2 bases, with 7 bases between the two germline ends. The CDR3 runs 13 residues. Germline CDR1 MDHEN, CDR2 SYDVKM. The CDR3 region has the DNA TGTGCCAGCAGTTTACCTAGAACCTACGAGCAGTACTTC. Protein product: CASSLPRTYEQYF.